This T cell receptor (beta chain) is drawn from a study of T cells in Graves' hyperthyroidism and ophthalmopathy. Looked up from germline, CDR1 is SGDLS and CDR2 is YYNGEE. This CDR3 comprises 16 residues. Germline trimming cut 0 bases from V and 8 bases from J; bases unmatched to any gene: 8. The table lists this clonotype with a count of one. Stable hyperthyroidism: no ophthalmopathy progression over 18 months of follow-up. Not enrolled were patients with uncontrolled infection, other autoimmune disease, pregnancy or lactation. The PBMCs were taken from approximately 9.7 ml of fresh peripheral blood. The source material, RNA transcripts, was used to amplify TCR beta CDR3 regions. The HTBI set primed first-round TCR CDR3 RT-PCR. TCRdb fed the multiplex PCR reads into MiXCR, producing one record per CDR3 protein. This table has under 550,000 distinct CDR3 sequences, approximately 14% appearing once.

The sequenced sample consisted of blood. This TCR was recovered from a woman younger than 35 with Graves' hyperthyroidism. V is TRBV9 and J is TRBJ1-6; 7 nucleotides match TRBD1. The CDR3 protein is CASSVGPGGSDSPLHF. In nucleotides, the CDR3 is TGTGCCAGCAGCGTAGGACCAGGGGGGTCAGATTCACCCCTCCACTTT.